This T cell receptor beta chain was captured in a study of PD-L1 blockade in urothelial cancer. Study context: The year 2014 saw patients start atezolizumab, 1,200 mg intravenously every 3 weeks.

Data came from immunoSEQ multiplex PCR; TCRdb stores just in-frame clones and leaves some out. The sample lists 45,000 to 70,000 clones, about 85% occurring once. V dropped 3 bases and J dropped 7; count of bases not matched to a gene: 3. The CDR3 sequence is 13 residues long. In germline, CDR1 is MDHEN, CDR2 SYDVKM. Specified time point: pretreatment peripheral blood. Patients each gave 1 to 8 samples, pretreatment and on-treatment. V usage is TRBV28 and J usage is TRBJ1-1; 9 nucleotides match TRBD1. The TCR sequence derives from a man between 65 and 80 years old with urothelial cancer. The sample was PBMCs, taken around atezolizumab (anti-PD-L1) treatment. The CDR3 nucleotides are TGTGCCAGCAGTTTTACAGGGGGCTATGAAGCTTTCTTT. Protein: CASSFTGGYEAFF.